These 22 T cell receptor beta chains share one sample of origin, sequenced in a study of blood T cell repertoires in COVID-19. Clones were sequenced by immunoSEQ multiplex PCR, and TCRdb holds only the in-frame ones, with some missing. The table lists 150,000 to 200,000 clones, roughly 82% of them singletons. Sequenced input: peripheral blood. These receptors all come from a woman in her 70s with acute or convalescent COVID-19.

The chain carries TRBV6-5 and TRBJ1-5; maybe TRBD1 (5 bases). This CDR3 is 14 amino acids long. In germline, CDR1 is MNHEY, CDR2 SVGAGI. Deletions cut 2 bases from V and 7 bases from J, with 12 bases between. This CDR3 reads CASSYTGEGQPQHF. CDR3 nucleotides: TGTGCCAGCAGTTACACGGGGGAGGGGCAGCCCCAGCATTTT.

The chain carries TRBV9 and TRBJ2-5, with 7 bases aligning to TRBD2. Germline CDR1 reads SGDLS; CDR2 reads YYNGEE. V lost 4 bases and J lost 3; bases outside the gene matches: 6. The CDR3 has 14 amino acids. CDR3 sequence (DNA): TGTGCCAGCAGCCCAACTAGCGCCAAAGAGACCCAGTACTTC. Encoded protein: CASSPTSAKETQYF.

V is TRBV28 and J is TRBJ1-1, with D possibly being TRBD1 (6 bases). V was cut by 3 bases and J by 4 bases, with 12 bases left in between. Germline V gives CDR1 MDHEN, CDR2 SYDVKM. This CDR3 has 14 residues. The CDR3 coding sequence is TGTGCCAGCAGTTTGACAGGATGGAGCACTGAAGCTTTCTTT. Encoded protein: CASSLTGWSTEAFF.

The V gene is TRBV6-2 or TRBV6-3, the J gene TRBJ2-2; D is uncertain. CDR3 length: 12 amino acids. V dropped 5 bases and J dropped 3 bases, with 4 bases sitting between them. CDR1 MNHEY and CDR2 SVGEGT come from the germline V gene. DNA for the CDR3: TGTGCCAGCAGTCCGGACACCGGGGAGCTGTTTTTT. As protein: CASSPDTGELFF.

The rearrangement joins TRBV5-1 to TRBJ2-5; possibly TRBD2 for D (5 bases). The ends were cut back, 1 base at V and 5 bases at J, with 9 bases in the middle. This CDR3 is built from 13 residues. CDR1 is SGHRS and CDR2 is YFSETQ in the germline V gene. As DNA, the CDR3 is TGCGCCAGCAGCTTGCGGGAAATGGAGACCCAGTACTTC. Protein: CASSLREMETQYF.

This clone came up a few times. V is TRBV28 and J is TRBJ2-3; 13 bases line up with TRBD2. The CDR3 totals 19 residues. Germline V gene lookup returns CDR1 MDHEN and CDR2 SYDVKM. Losses at the gene ends were 5 bases for V and 1 base for J; bases not matched to a gene: 12. The CDR3 is CASSPDFGLAGARTDTQYF. CDR3 DNA sequence: TGTGCCAGCAGTCCTGATTTCGGACTAGCGGGAGCCCGCACAGATACGCAGTATTTT.

This chain connects TRBV29-1 to TRBJ2-3; 10 bases are shared with TRBD1. Trimming at V came to 0 bases and at J to 3 bases, leaving 3 bases not matched to a gene. CDR3 length equals 15 residues. Germline lookup yields CDR1 SQVTM and CDR2 ANQGSEA. CDR3 amino acids: CSVEETGGRTDTQYF. CDR3 coding DNA: TGCAGCGTTGAAGAGACAGGGGGCAGAACAGATACGCAGTATTTT.

The V and J genes are TRBV20-1 and TRBJ1-3; D remains unclear. V shed 5 bases and J shed 3 bases, with 5 bases lying between them. The germline V gene has CDR1 DFQATT and CDR2 SNEGSKA (reference sequence). This CDR3 has 11 residues. The CDR3 protein is CSAELGNTIYF. The DNA for the CDR3 is TGCAGTGCTGAACTTGGAAACACCATATATTTT.

At least ten counts were recorded for this clone. The J gene is TRBJ2-1, the V gene TRBV9; possibly TRBD1 for D (5 bases). Germline V CDR1 and CDR2: SGDLS, YYNGEE. This CDR3 contains 14 residues. Trimming removed 2 bases at V and 8 bases at J, with 14 bases between. CDR3 coding DNA: TGTGCCAGCAGCGTCAACGTAGGCAGGGATGAGCAGTTCTTC. It specifies CASSVNVGRDEQFF.

The DNA of the CDR3 is TGTGCCAGCAGCCACCGGAAGGAGGGAGGGGGGTATAGCAATCAGCCCCAGCATTTT. Its translation is CASSHRKEGGGYSNQPQHF. The chain is built from TRBV27 and TRBJ1-5; weak D call: TRBD1 (6 bases). Germline CDR1 reads MNHEY; CDR2 reads SMNVEV (reference sequence). Deletions cut 6 bases from V and 0 bases from J, with 24 bases between. This CDR3 region has 19 residues.

The V gene is TRBV7-6, the J gene TRBJ2-7, with 9 nucleotides matching TRBD2. The CDR3 spans 14 residues. The germline CDR1 and CDR2 sequences are SGHVS and FNYEAQ. With V trimmed by 1 base and J by 6 bases, 4 bases remained unmatched. CDR3 sequence reads: CASSLVRGGPEQYF. DNA of the CDR3: TGTGCCAGCAGCTTAGTGCGGGGGGGCCCCGAGCAGTACTTC.

The table lists this clone with a count of one. The CDR3: CASTSSGGADTQYF. The CDR3, as DNA: TGTGCCAGTACTTCTAGCGGGGGGGCAGATACGCAGTATTTT. The chain links TRBV19 to TRBJ2-3, with TRBD2 matching 12 bases. CDR1 and CDR2 (germline): LNHDA, SQIVND (reference sequence). Trimming at V came to 7 bases and at J to 4 bases, leaving 3 bases not matched to a gene. The CDR3 loop spans 14 amino acids.

V and J are TRBV4-3 and TRBJ2-1; D not resolved. Germline V gene lookup returns CDR1 LGHNA and CDR2 YSLEER. V lost 1 base to trimming and J lost 11 bases, with 6 bases between them. The CDR3 loop spans 11 amino acids. The CDR3 loop reads CASSQAQKQFF. CDR3 DNA sequence: TGCGCCAGCAGCCAAGCACAAAAGCAGTTCTTC.

The CDR3: CASSPPFSAAGELFF. CDR3 DNA: TGTGCCAGCAGCCCCCCCTTCTCGGCAGCGGGGGAGCTGTTTTTT. The V gene is TRBV21-1, the J gene TRBJ2-2; no DNA check was done on the table's D call, TRBD2. TRBV21-1 is given as a pseudogene. The CDR3 consists of 15 residues.

This clone was detected a few times. The V call is TRBV19, the J call TRBJ2-1, with 8 bases that match TRBD2. Trimming cost V 5 bases and J 6 bases; bases outside gene matches: 9. The germline V gene has CDR1 LNHDA and CDR2 SQIVND (reference sequence). This CDR3 has 15 amino acids. This CDR3 reads CASSFQGSGTNEQFF. The CDR3 DNA sequence: TGTGCCAGTAGTTTCCAGGGTAGCGGGACCAATGAGCAGTTCTTC.

The rearrangement links TRBV4-3 to TRBJ2-7; possibly TRBD2 for D (5 bases). V was trimmed by 5 bases and J by 0 bases, leaving 11 bases between them. CDR3 length: 14 amino acids. CDR1 is LGHNA, CDR2 YSLEER, per germline. The CDR3 DNA is TGCGCCAGCAGCATTTACCGGGACTCCTACGAGCAGTACTTC. As protein: CASSIYRDSYEQYF.

The J gene is TRBJ1-2, the V gene TRBV30, with TRBD1 as a possible D gene (6 bases). V dropped 5 bases and J dropped 8 bases, with 18 bases sitting between them. The CDR3 consists of 13 residues. The V gene's germline CDR1 is GTSNPN and CDR2 SVGIG (reference sequence). CDR3 protein: CAWGVGTPSGYTF. The CDR3 region has the DNA TGTGCCTGGGGAGTGGGGACACCTTCGGGCTACACCTTC.

The chain uses TRBV4-3 and TRBJ2-2; TRBD2 matches at 13 bases. The CDR3 sequence is 15 residues long. Trimming removed 9 bases from V and 5 bases from J; junction bases left unmatched: 6. Germline assignment: CDR1 LGHNA and CDR2 YSLEER. Here the CDR3 reads CASHPGLAGTGELFF. In nucleotides, the CDR3 is TGCGCCAGTCATCCGGGACTAGCGGGGACCGGGGAGCTGTTTTTT.

The chain has TRBV3-1 (or the pseudogene TRBV3-2) and TRBJ2-5, with 14 bases fitting TRBD2. With 4 bases clipped from V and 4 bases from J, the junction kept 11 bases outside the gene matches. CDR1 is LGHDT, CDR2 YNNKEL, per germline (reference sequence). The CDR3 length is 18 residues. CDR3 DNA: TGTGCCAGCAGCCCAGGACTAGCGGGGGGTTGGACCACAGAGACCCAGTACTTC. This encodes CASSPGLAGGWTTETQYF.

The chain carries TRBV7-9 and TRBJ1-5; 12 bases match TRBD1. Germline V CDR1 and CDR2: SEHNR, FQNEAQ (reference sequence). The CDR3 runs 16 residues. Trimming removed 4 bases from V and 7 bases from J; junction bases left unmatched: 8. In DNA form, the CDR3 reads TGTGCCAGCAGCTCAACGGGACAGGGGGCACGGCAGCCCCAGCATTTT. Its translation is CASSSTGQGARQPQHF.

This clone was counted only a few times. The same CDR3 arises from other DNA sequences in this sample as well. The V call is TRBV18, the J call TRBJ1-3; no definite D call. Germline CDR1 KGHSH, CDR2 LQKENI. The length of the CDR3 is 15 residues. V was clipped by 0 bases and J by 4 bases, with 10 bases between them. The CDR3 bases are TGTGCCAGCTCACCACCGGGGAGTTCCGGAAACACCATATATTTT. Its translation is CASSPPGSSGNTIYF.

The chain recombines TRBV2 with TRBJ1-5; D not resolved. From germline, CDR1 is SNHLY and CDR2 FYNNEI. The CDR3 length is 14 residues. V gave up 2 bases and J gave up 5 bases, with 10 bases separating them. The CDR3 DNA sequence: TGTGCCAGCAGTGAATTCAGAAATGATCAGCCCCAGCATTTT. Residues: CASSEFRNDQPQHF.